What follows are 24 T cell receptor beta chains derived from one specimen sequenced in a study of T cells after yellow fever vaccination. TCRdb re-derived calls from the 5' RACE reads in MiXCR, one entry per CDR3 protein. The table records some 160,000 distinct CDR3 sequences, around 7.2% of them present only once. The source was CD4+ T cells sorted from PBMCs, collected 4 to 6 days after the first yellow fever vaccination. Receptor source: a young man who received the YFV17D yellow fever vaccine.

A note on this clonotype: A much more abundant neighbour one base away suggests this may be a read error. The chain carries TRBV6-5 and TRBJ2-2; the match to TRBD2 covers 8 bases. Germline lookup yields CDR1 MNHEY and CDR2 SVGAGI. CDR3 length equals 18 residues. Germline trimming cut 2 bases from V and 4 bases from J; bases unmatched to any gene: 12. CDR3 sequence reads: CASSYRGSGEASTGELFF. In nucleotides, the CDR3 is TGTGCCAGCAGTTACCGGGGTAGCGGGGAGGCCTCCACCGGGGAGCTGTTTTTT.

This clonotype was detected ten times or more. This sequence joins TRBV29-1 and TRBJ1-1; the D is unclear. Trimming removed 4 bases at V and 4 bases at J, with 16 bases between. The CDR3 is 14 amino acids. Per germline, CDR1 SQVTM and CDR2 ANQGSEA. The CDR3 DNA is TGCAGCGTTGTAGGGCTCCATCGCTCCACTGAAGCTTTCTTT. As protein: CSVVGLHRSTEAFF.

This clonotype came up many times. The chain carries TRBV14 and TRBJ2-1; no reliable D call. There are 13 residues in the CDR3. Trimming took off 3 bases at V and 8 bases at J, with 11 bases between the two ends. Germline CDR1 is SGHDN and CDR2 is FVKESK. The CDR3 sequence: CASSHGLLDEQFF. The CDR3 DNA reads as TGTGCCAGCAGCCACGGTCTACTGGATGAGCAGTTCTTC.

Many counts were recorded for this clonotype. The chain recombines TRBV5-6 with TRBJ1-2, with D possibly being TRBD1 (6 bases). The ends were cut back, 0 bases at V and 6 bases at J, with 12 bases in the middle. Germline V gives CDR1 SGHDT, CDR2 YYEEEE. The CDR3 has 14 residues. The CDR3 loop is CASSLDRVFDGYTF. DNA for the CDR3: TGTGCCAGCAGCTTGGACAGGGTTTTTGATGGCTACACCTTC.

The CDR3 coding sequence is TGTGCCAGCAGCTTAGGTGGGACCCTGGGAGATACGCAGTATTTT. This codes for CASSLGGTLGDTQYF. This sequence joins TRBV7-6 and TRBJ2-3; TRBD1 or TRBD2 may be the D gene (5 bases each). The CDR3 spans 15 residues. Germline V CDR1 and CDR2: SGHVS, FNYEAQ. The V end lost 1 base, the J end lost 5 bases, and 13 bases lay between the germline ends. Looking up the rest from reference TRBV7-6 and TRBJ2-3 gives the full variable domain: GAGVSQSPRYKVTKRGQDVALRCDPISGHVSLYWYRQALGQGPEFLTYFNYEAQQDKSGLPNDRFSAERPEGSISTLTIQRTEQRDSAMYRCASSLGGTLGDTQYFGPGTRLTVL.

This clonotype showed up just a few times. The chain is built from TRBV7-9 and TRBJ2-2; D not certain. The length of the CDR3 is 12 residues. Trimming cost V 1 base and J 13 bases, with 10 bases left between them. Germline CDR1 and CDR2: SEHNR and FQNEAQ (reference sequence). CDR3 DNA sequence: TGTGCCAGCAGCTTAGTGGGTGAGACGCTGTTTTTT. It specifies CASSLVGETLFF.

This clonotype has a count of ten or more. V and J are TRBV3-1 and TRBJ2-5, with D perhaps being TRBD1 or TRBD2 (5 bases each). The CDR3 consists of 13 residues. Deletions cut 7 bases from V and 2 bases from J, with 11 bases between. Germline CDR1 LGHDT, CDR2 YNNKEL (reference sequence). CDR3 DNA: TGTGCCAGCACCCTCGGGGCTCAAGAGACCCAGTACTTC. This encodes CASTLGAQETQYF.

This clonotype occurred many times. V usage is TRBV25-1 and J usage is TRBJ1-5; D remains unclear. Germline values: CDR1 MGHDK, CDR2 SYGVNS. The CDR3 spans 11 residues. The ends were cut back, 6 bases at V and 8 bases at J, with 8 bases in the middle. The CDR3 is CASRATKPQHF. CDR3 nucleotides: TGTGCCAGCAGGGCGACAAAGCCCCAGCATTTT.

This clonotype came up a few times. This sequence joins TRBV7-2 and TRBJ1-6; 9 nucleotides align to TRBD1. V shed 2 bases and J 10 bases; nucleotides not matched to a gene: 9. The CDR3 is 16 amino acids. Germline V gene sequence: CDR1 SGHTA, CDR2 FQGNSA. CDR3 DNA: TGTGCCAGCAGCTTAACCCCACAGGGGGCCTCGTCACCCCTCCACTTT. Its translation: CASSLTPQGASSPLHF.

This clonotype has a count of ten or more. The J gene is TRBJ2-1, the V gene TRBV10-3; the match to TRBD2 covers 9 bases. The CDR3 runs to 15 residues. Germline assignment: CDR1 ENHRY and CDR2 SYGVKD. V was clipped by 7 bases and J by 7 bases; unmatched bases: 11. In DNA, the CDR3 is TGTGCCATCACCCCCGCGGGGGGGCCGGGAAATGAGCAGTTCTTC. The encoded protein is CAITPAGGPGNEQFF.

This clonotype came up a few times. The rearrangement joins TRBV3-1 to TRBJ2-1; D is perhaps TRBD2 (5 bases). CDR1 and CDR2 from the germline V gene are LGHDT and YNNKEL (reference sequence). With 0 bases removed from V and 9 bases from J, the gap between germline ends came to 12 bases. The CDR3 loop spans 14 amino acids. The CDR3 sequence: CASSQDHPGSEQFF. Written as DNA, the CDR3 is TGTGCCAGCAGCCAAGATCACCCGGGGAGTGAGCAGTTCTTC.

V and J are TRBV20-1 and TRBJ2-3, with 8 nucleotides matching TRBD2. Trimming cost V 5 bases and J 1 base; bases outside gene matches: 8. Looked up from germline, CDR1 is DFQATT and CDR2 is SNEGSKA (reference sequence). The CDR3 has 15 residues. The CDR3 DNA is TGCAGTGCTGCCGGGGGGGCTTATGGCACAGATACGCAGTATTTT. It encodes CSAAGGAYGTDTQYF.

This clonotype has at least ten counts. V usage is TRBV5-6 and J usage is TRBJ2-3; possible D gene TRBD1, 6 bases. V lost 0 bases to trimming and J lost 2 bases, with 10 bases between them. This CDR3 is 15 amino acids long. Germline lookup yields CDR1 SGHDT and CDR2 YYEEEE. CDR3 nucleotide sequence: TGTGCCAGCAGCTTGGCTGACAGGTTCACAGATACGCAGTATTTT. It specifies CASSLADRFTDTQYF.

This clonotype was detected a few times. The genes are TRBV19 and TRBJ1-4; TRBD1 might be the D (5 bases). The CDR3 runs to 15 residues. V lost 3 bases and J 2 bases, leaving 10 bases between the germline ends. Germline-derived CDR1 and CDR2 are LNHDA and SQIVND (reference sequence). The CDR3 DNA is TGTGCCAGTAGTATGGGACTGTGGACTAATGAAAAACTGTTTTTT. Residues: CASSMGLWTNEKLFF.

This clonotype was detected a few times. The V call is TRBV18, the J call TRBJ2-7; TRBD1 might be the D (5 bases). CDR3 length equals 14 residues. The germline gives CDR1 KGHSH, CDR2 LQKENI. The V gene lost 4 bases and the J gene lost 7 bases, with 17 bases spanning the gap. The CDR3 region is CASSRDRVLEEQYF. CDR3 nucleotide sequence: TGTGCCAGCTCACGAGACAGAGTCCTTGAGGAGCAGTACTTC. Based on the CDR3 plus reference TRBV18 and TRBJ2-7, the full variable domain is NAGVMQNPRHLVRRRGQEARLRCSPMKGHSHVYWYRQLPEEGLKFMVYLQKENIIDESGMPKERFSAEFPKEGPSILRIQQVVRGDSAAYFCASSRDRVLEEQYFGPGTRLTVT.

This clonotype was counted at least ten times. The CDR3 loop reads CASSSFQYGSGANVLTF. DNA for the CDR3: TGTGCCAGCAGCTCCTTCCAGTACGGCTCTGGGGCCAACGTCCTGACTTTC. The rearrangement joins TRBV11-1 to TRBJ2-6, with unresolved D. The CDR3 extends over 17 amino acids. Trimming stripped 4 bases from V and 0 bases from J, with 13 bases between. The germline V gene encodes CDR1 SGHAT and CDR2 FQDESV (reference sequence).

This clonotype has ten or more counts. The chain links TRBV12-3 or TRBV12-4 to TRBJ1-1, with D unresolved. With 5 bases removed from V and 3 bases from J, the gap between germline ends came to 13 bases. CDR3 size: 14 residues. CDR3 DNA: TGTGCCAGCAGTCCGCGCGGCGGGTACACTGAAGCTTTCTTT. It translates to CASSPRGGYTEAFF.

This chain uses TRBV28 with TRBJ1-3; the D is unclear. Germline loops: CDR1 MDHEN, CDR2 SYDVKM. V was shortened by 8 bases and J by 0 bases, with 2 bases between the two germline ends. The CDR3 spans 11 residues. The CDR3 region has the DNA TGTGCCAGCCTCTCTGGAAACACCATATATTTT. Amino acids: CASLSGNTIYF.

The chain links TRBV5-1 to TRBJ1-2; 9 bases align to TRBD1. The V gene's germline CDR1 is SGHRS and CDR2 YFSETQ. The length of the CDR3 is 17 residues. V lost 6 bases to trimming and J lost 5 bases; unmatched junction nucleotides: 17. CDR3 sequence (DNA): TGCGCCAGCAAACCGCTCGGAGGGACAGGGAGAGGTTATGGCTACACCTTC. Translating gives CASKPLGGTGRGYGYTF.

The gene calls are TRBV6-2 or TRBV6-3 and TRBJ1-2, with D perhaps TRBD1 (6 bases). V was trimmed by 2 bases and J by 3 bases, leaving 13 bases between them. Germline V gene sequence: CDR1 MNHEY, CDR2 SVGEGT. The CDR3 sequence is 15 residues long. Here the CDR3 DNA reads TGTGCCAGCAGTTACGGAACACAGGGATACTATGGCTACACCTTC. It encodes CASSYGTQGYYGYTF.

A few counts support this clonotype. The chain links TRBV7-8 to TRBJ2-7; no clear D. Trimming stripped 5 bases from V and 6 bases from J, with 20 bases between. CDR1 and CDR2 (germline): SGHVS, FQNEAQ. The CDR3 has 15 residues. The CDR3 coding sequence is TGTGCCAGCAGCCCCCCCGGGCCAGAAGGTCCCGAGCAGTACGTC. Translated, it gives CASSPPGPEGPEQYV.

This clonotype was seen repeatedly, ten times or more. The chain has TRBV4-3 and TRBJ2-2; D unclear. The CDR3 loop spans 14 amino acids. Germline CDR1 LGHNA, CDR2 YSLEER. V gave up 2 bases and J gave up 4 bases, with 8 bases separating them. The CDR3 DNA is TGCGCCAGCAGCCAATCCGGGCGCACCGGGGAGCTGTTTTTT. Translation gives CASSQSGRTGELFF.

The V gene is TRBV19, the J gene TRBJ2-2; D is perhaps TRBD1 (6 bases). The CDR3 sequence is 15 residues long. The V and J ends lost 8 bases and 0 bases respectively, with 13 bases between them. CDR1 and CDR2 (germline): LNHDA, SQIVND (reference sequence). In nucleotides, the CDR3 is TGTGCCAGTCACCGGGACAACTCGAACACCGGGGAGCTGTTTTTT. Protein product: CASHRDNSNTGELFF.

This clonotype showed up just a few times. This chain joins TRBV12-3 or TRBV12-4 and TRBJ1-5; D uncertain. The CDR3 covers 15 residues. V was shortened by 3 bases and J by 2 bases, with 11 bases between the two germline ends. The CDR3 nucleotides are TGTGCCAGCAGTTTCGACACCCATGGCAATCAGCCCCAGCATTTT. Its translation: CASSFDTHGNQPQHF.